Below, 23 T cell receptor beta chains from the same sample are listed, as sequenced in a study of metastatic and nonmetastatic thyroid tumors. All patients were untreated before thyroid surgery. TCRdb called clones again from the PCR reads with MiXCR. This table holds tens of thousands of clones, about 24% found once. Sample: blood. The receptors come from a female donor with papillary thyroid cancer or a benign thyroid nodule (not recorded which). Some clones in this sample may be carry-over from other donors' samples.

The chain recombines TRBV11-1 with TRBJ2-7; 8 nucleotides align to TRBD1. V was pared by 0 bases and J by 0 bases, with 7 bases of the junction left unmatched. This CDR3 is built from 17 residues. Germline CDR1 reads SGHAT; CDR2 reads FQDESV (reference sequence). The DNA for the CDR3 is TGTGCCAGCAGCTTAGCCCCGGGACAGGAGAGCTCCTACGAGCAGTACTTC. Protein: CASSLAPGQESSYEQYF.

The sample holds a few counts of this clone. With a much larger clone just one base away, this may be a read error. The gene calls are TRBV20-1 and TRBJ2-3, with D tentatively TRBD2 (5 bases). The CDR3 has 13 residues. Germline V lookup: CDR1 DFQATT, CDR2 SNEGSKA (reference sequence). CDR3 sequence reads: CSATGLFTDTQYF. Here the CDR3 DNA reads TGCAGTGCTACCGGACTGTTCACAGATACGCAGTACTTT.

The chain has TRBV5-1 and TRBJ1-1; maybe TRBD1 (5 bases). The germline gives CDR1 SGHRS, CDR2 YFSETQ. The CDR3 is 11 residues long. Trimming stripped 3 bases from V and 12 bases from J, with 12 bases between. In DNA, the CDR3 is TGCGCCAGCAGCTCCAACAGGTGTTCTTTCTTT. It yields the protein CASSSNRCSFF.

This clone has just a few counts. Because it lacks the conserved phenylalanine or tryptophan at the end, this CDR3 is likely a read error. The CDR3 coding sequence is TGTGCCAGCAGCGCCGGCAGAAGAGCGGGAGGATTTCCCCACAGTGAGCAGTTCTCC. Its protein product is CASSAGRRAGGFPHSEQFS. V is TRBV7-2 and J is TRBJ2-1, with 9 positions matching TRBD2. The CDR3 is made up of 19 amino acids. Germline V gene data show CDR1 as SGHTA and CDR2 as FQGNSA. J was trimmed by 9 bases and V by 5 bases; bases with no gene match: 23.

This chain joins TRBV20-1 and TRBJ2-3, with 9 bases that match TRBD1. Germline CDR1 DFQATT, CDR2 SNEGSKA (reference sequence). This CDR3 spans 15 amino acids. The J segment lost 4 bases and the V segment lost 6 bases, leaving 11 bases of the junction unmatched. The CDR3 region has the DNA TGCAGTGCCCCAGAGTACAGGGGGCGCCCAGATACGCAGTATTTT. Translating it yields CSAPEYRGRPDTQYF.

This clone was seen repeatedly, ten times or more. This sequence joins TRBV7-6 and TRBJ1-6, with unresolved D. Germline CDR1 is SGHVS and CDR2 is FNYEAQ. The CDR3 loop spans 15 amino acids. The V end was cut by 5 bases, the J end by 7 bases, with 15 bases between. CDR3 residues: CASSRSGGLNSPLHF. The CDR3 DNA is TGTGCCAGCAGCCGTTCGGGAGGGTTGAATTCACCCCTCCACTTT.

Worth noting for this clone: A read error may be the cause here, since a much bigger clone is one base away. This CDR3 is CASSIYLARAGGNPLYNEQFF. The CDR3 DNA sequence: TGTGCCAGTAGTATATATCTCGCCAGAGCGGGGGGCAACCCCCTCTACAATGAGCAGTTCTTC. V is TRBV19 and J is TRBJ2-1; TRBD2 aligns across 9 bases. Germline CDR1 reads LNHDA; CDR2 reads SQIVND (reference sequence). J gave up 3 bases and V 2 bases, and 20 bases lay outside the gene matches. The CDR3 has 21 residues.

The rearrangement uses TRBV30 and TRBJ2-2, with D unresolved. The CDR3 is 16 amino acids. The V gene's germline CDR1 is GTSNPN and CDR2 SVGIG (reference sequence). V lost 2 bases and J lost 0, with 13 bases in between. The CDR3 coding sequence is TGTGCCTGGAGTCCTTGGACGAGCGCGAACACCGGGGAGCTGTTTTTT. Translating it yields CAWSPWTSANTGELFF.

The chain combines TRBV6-2 or TRBV6-3 with TRBJ1-5; weak D call: TRBD1 (6 bases). The length of the CDR3 is 15 residues. V was trimmed by 2 bases and J by 2 bases, leaving 10 bases between them. The germline V gene encodes CDR1 MNHEY and CDR2 SVGEGT. The CDR3 DNA follows: TGTGCCAGCAGTTACACAAGACAGGGCAATCAGCCCCAGCATTTT. Translated: CASSYTRQGNQPQHF.

This clone occurred many times. The rearrangement joins TRBV20-1 to TRBJ1-1; D remains unclear. Between the trimmed V and J ends, which lost 3 bases and 0 bases, there was a span of 8 bases. The germline CDR1 and CDR2 sequences are DFQATT and SNEGSKA (reference sequence). CDR3 length: 13 amino acids. CDR3 coding DNA: TGCAGTGCTAGTCCAGCCCTGAACACTGAAGCTTTCTTT. Protein product: CSASPALNTEAFF.

This clone has more than one count but fewer than ten. This chain connects TRBV2 to TRBJ1-2; no firm D call. V shed 10 bases and J shed 10 bases, with 19 bases lying between them. This CDR3 spans 12 amino acids. Germline V gene lookup returns CDR1 SNHLY and CDR2 FYNNEI. The CDR3 loop reads CATGERGGVYTF. The CDR3, as DNA: TGTGCCACCGGTGAGCGGGGTGGAGTCTACACCTTC.

The chain uses TRBV2 and TRBJ2-1; the D gene is possibly TRBD2 (5 bases). Trimming stripped 7 bases from V and 7 bases from J, with 14 bases between. Looked up from germline, CDR1 is SNHLY and CDR2 is FYNNEI. CDR3 length: 13 residues. CDR3: CASILGIGNEQFF. In DNA form, the CDR3 reads TGTGCCAGCATCCTCGGGATTGGGAATGAGCAGTTCTTC.

This clone was detected many times. The chain employs TRBV2 and TRBJ2-2, with D maybe TRBD2 (5 bases). Germline values: CDR1 SNHLY, CDR2 FYNNEI. Trimming removed 2 bases at V and 3 bases at J, with 13 bases between. CDR3 length: 16 amino acids. The DNA of the CDR3 is TGTGCCAGCAGTGAACCTCGCGCGAGGGACACCGGGGAGCTGTTTTTT. This translates into CASSEPRARDTGELFF.

Ten or more counts support this clone. The J gene is TRBJ1-6, the V gene TRBV4-3; D is unclear. Germline CDR1 and CDR2: LGHNA and YSLEER. The V end lost 0 bases, the J end lost 2 bases, and 5 bases lay between the germline ends. The CDR3 spans 15 residues. CDR3 DNA sequence: TGCGCCAGCAGCCAAGAGGCGGCCTATAATTCACCCCTCCACTTT. Encoded protein: CASSQEAAYNSPLHF.

The V call is TRBV30, the J call TRBJ1-6; 7 bases fit TRBD1. The CDR3 sequence is 13 residues long. Germline V gene sequence: CDR1 GTSNPN, CDR2 SVGIG (reference sequence). J lost 7 bases, V lost 4 bases, and 4 bases had no gene match. The CDR3 region is CAWTWDSNSPLHF. CDR3 DNA sequence: TGTGCCTGGACGTGGGACAGCAATTCACCCCTCCACTTT.

This clone came up a few times. This sequence joins TRBV28 and TRBJ2-6; 7 nucleotides match TRBD1. V shed 6 bases, J shed 0 bases, and the junction held 8 bases outside the gene matches. CDR1 and CDR2 from the germline V gene are MDHEN and SYDVKM. CDR3 length: 17 residues. As DNA, the CDR3 is TGTGCCAGCAGCCCGTCCCGGGACAGCTCTGGGGCCAACGTCCTGACTTTC. This translates into CASSPSRDSSGANVLTF.

The genes are TRBV18 and TRBJ1-2; TRBD1 matches 7 bases. Per germline, CDR1 KGHSH and CDR2 LQKENI. V gave up 6 bases and J gave up 5 bases; unmatched junction bases: 3. This CDR3 has 12 amino acids. CDR3 sequence reads: CASSLTGYGYTF. DNA for the CDR3: TGTGCCAGCTCGTTGACAGGGTATGGCTACACCTTC.

This clone appeared many times. Other DNA sequences of this sample code for an identical CDR3. V and J are TRBV5-1 and TRBJ1-1; D remains unclear. Deletions cut 7 bases from V and 0 bases from J, with 10 bases between. This CDR3 has 13 residues. Per the germline V gene, CDR1 is SGHRS and CDR2 is YFSETQ. The CDR3 nucleotides read TGCGCCAGCCGGGCGGGCTTGAACACTGAAGCTTTCTTT. Residues: CASRAGLNTEAFF.

This clone was detected many times. The chain carries TRBV6-4 and TRBJ1-5; D perhaps matches TRBD1 (5 bases). The CDR3 loop spans 16 amino acids. CDR1 and CDR2 (germline): MRHNA, SNTAGT. V lost 0 bases, J lost 4 bases, and 13 bases lay in between. The CDR3 sequence: CASSDSKAEGNQPQHF. The CDR3 coding sequence is TGTGCCAGCAGTGACTCGAAGGCGGAGGGGAATCAGCCCCAGCATTTT.

This clone showed up many times. At the DNA level, this CDR3 is encoded by other sequences in the same sample as well. The chain uses TRBV10-3 and TRBJ2-1, with D unclear. This CDR3 has 15 residues. V lost 3 bases to trimming and J lost 13 bases, with 22 bases between them. Germline CDR1 is ENHRY and CDR2 is SYGVKD. CDR3 bases: TGTGCCATCAGTGAAGATTGGGGTTCTCCGATACTTCAGTTCTTC. Protein: CAISEDWGSPILQFF.

This clone is judged medium-sized. V usage is TRBV6-1 and J usage is TRBJ2-1; TRBD2 matches 11 bases. CDR1 MNHNS and CDR2 SASEGT come from the germline V gene. Trimming took 3 bases from V and 4 from J; bases not matched to a gene: 5. The CDR3 is 16 residues long. The CDR3 loop is CASSDSSGGAYNEQFF. CDR3 nucleotides: TGTGCCAGCAGTGACAGTAGCGGGGGGGCTTACAATGAGCAGTTCTTC.

This chain joins TRBV5-1 and TRBJ1-1, with 12 nucleotides matching TRBD1. Looked up from germline, CDR1 is SGHRS and CDR2 is YFSETQ. The V gene end was trimmed by 0 bases and the J gene end by 3 bases; junction bases not matched to a gene: 6. The CDR3 length is 17 residues. CDR3: CASSLEGTGGAHTEAFF. CDR3 nucleotides: TGCGCCAGCAGCTTGGAAGGGACAGGGGGCGCCCACACTGAAGCTTTCTTT.

This clone showed up many times. The chain has TRBV7-9 and TRBJ2-3; D might be TRBD1 (5 bases). The CDR3 runs to 12 residues. Trimming shortened V by 4 bases and J by 6 bases, and 8 bases separated the two germline ends. Germline V gene sequence: CDR1 SEHNR, CDR2 FQNEAQ (reference sequence). CDR3 in DNA: TGTGCCAGCAGCTCTGACAGTGATACGCAGTATTTT. As protein: CASSSDSDTQYF.